Included here is one TCR beta chain sequence, with context. Authors' methods: Estimates of nucleated cell counts were drawn from the amplification of reference gene primers. Produced via immunoSEQ multiplex PCR; TCRdb's table is partial and in-frame only. The V and J calls and the clone size are those of that table, but D and trimming were determined from the DNA. There are over 90,000 clones in the sample; more than 75% occur only once, and about 7% lies in the top ten. The CDR3 spans 14 residues. This entry belongs to a study of blood T cell repertoires in COVID-19. This clonotype originated in a man in his forties or fifties with active or convalescent COVID-19. The chain uses TRBV12-1 and TRBJ2-1; the table names TRBD1, a call not compared with the DNA. TRBV12-1 is a known pseudogene. The sequencing input was peripheral blood. CDR3 loop: CASSQATIYNEQFF. CDR3 nucleotide sequence: TGTGCCAGCTCCCAGGCGACCATCTACAATGAGCAGTTCTTC.